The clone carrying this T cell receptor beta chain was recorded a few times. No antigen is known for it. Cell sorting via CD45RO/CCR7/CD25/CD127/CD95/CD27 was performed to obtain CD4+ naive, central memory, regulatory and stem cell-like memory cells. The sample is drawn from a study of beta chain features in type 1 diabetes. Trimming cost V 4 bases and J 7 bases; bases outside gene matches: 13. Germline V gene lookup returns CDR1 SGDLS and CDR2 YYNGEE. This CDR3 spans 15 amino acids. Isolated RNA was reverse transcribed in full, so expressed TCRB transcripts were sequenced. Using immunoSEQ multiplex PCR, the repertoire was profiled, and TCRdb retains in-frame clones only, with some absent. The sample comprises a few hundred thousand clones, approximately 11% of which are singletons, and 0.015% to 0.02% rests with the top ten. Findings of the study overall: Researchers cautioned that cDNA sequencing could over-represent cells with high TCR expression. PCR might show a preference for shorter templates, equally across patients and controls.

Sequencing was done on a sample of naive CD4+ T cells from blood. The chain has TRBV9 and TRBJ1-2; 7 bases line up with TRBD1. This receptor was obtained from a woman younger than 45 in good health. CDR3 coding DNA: TGTGCCAGCAGCCCCCAGTCGGACAGGCAAGTTGGCTACACCTTC. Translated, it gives CASSPQSDRQVGYTF.